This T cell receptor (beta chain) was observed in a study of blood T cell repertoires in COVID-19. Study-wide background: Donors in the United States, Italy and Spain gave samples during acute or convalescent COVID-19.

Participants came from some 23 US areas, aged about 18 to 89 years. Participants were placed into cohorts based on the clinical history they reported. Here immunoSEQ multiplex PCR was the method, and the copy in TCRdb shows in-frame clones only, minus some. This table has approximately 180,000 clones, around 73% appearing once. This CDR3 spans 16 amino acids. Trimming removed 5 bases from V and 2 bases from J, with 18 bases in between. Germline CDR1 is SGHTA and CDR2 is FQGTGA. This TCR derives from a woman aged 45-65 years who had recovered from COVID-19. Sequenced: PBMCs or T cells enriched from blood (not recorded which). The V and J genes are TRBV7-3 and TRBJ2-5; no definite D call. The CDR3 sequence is CASSPNSSPGQETQYF. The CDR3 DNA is TGTGCCAGCAGCCCCAATAGTTCCCCCGGGCAAGAGACCCAGTACTTC.